This entry lists 19 T cell receptor beta chains sequenced from one sample in a study of identifying expanded T cells in peripheral blood. The assay was immunoSEQ multiplex PCR, and TCRdb's table has in-frame clones only and misses some. The profile shows 70,000 to 95,000 clones, about nine tenths of them singletons. Sample: blood. The receptors originated from a person aged 18 to 70 in good health.

The CDR3 is CATQRGFRTEKGYTF. The CDR3 coding sequence is TGTGCCACACAACGAGGCTTTCGGACAGAAAAAGGCTACACCTTC. The chain couples TRBV6-5 to TRBJ1-2, with D perhaps matching TRBD1 (6 bases). With 10 bases removed from V and 8 bases from J, the gap between germline ends came to 26 bases. This CDR3 has 15 residues. The V gene's germline CDR1 is MNHEY and CDR2 SVGAGI.

This clone appeared once. V usage is TRBV30 and J usage is TRBJ2-7, with D uncertain. Trimming took off 0 bases at V and 2 bases at J, with 8 bases between the two ends. Germline-derived CDR1 and CDR2 are GTSNPN and SVGIG (reference sequence). This CDR3 has 13 residues. The CDR3 region is CAWSVTGTYEQYF. In nucleotides, the CDR3 is TGTGCCTGGAGTGTAACTGGAACCTACGAGCAGTACTTC. Drawing the rest from reference TRBV30 and TRBJ2-7, the complete variable domain is SQTIHQWPATLVQPVGSPLSLECTVEGTSNPNLYWYRQAAGRGLQLLFYSVGIGQISSEVPQNLSASRPQDRQFILSSKKLLLSDSGFYLCAWSVTGTYEQYFGPGTRLTVT.

CDR3 DNA: TGTGCCAGCAGCCCCTCTCAGGGACCCTATGGCTACACCTTC. Protein: CASSPSQGPYGYTF. This chain uses TRBV9 with TRBJ1-2, with D maybe TRBD1 (5 bases). The CDR3 runs to 14 residues. Trimming cost V 4 bases and J 4 bases, with 14 bases left between them. Per germline, CDR1 SGDLS and CDR2 YYNGEE.

This chain joins TRBV9 and TRBJ1-2, with unresolved D. There are 16 residues in the CDR3. Trimming removed 4 bases at V and 4 bases at J, with 20 bases between. The V gene's germline CDR1 is SGDLS and CDR2 YYNGEE. The CDR3 protein is CASSPSFHGIPYGYTF. The CDR3 DNA reads TGTGCCAGCAGCCCCAGTTTCCATGGCATTCCCTATGGCTACACCTTC.

This clone was recorded once. V usage is TRBV25-1 and J usage is TRBJ1-1; D is perhaps TRBD1 (5 bases). Germline V CDR1 and CDR2: MGHDK, SYGVNS. The CDR3 loop spans 13 amino acids. V lost 3 bases to trimming and J lost 7 bases, with 12 bases between them. CDR3 sequence: CASSEFGGDEAFF. As DNA, the CDR3 is TGTGCCAGCAGTGAGTTTGGGGGGGATGAAGCTTTCTTT.

The chain recombines TRBV30 with TRBJ1-6; a weak D match, TRBD1 (6 bases). V was clipped by 4 bases and J by 7 bases, with 14 bases between them. CDR1 GTSNPN and CDR2 SVGIG come from the germline V gene (reference sequence). CDR3 length: 14 residues. CDR3 nucleotides: TGTGCCTGGACCCAGGGGTTGGAGAATTCACCCCTCCACTTT. Amino acids: CAWTQGLENSPLHF.

The chain employs TRBV5-1 and TRBJ1-1, with 8 bases aligning to TRBD1. The germline CDR1 and CDR2 sequences are SGHRS and YFSETQ. V trimming: 4 bases; J trimming: 4 bases; junction bases outside the gene matches: 12. The CDR3 spans 16 residues. The CDR3 spells CASSPVGRGRGTEAFF. In nucleotides, the CDR3 is TGCGCCAGCAGCCCGGTGGGCAGGGGGCGAGGCACTGAAGCTTTCTTT.

With regard to this clone: The sample holds other DNA sequences that translate to the same CDR3. The genes are TRBV10-3 and TRBJ1-1; possibly TRBD1 for D (5 bases). Germline V CDR1 and CDR2: ENHRY, SYGVKD. The CDR3 spans 12 residues. The V gene lost 6 bases and the J gene lost 1 base, with 6 bases spanning the gap. The CDR3 DNA is TGTGCCATCAGCGGGGGGAACACTGAAGCTTTCTTT. Residues: CAISGGNTEAFF.

This clone appeared a few times. The chain joins TRBV7-2 to TRBJ2-1; possibly TRBD2 for D (5 bases). CDR1 is SGHTA, CDR2 FQGNSA, per germline. The CDR3 is made up of 13 amino acids. Trimming cost V 5 bases and J 6 bases, with 11 bases left between them. CDR3 sequence (DNA): TGTGCCAGCAGCGGAGTAGCGCCCAATGAGCAGTTCTTC. It encodes CASSGVAPNEQFF.

The chain is built from TRBV5-1 and TRBJ1-5; D might be TRBD1 (6 bases). Trimming stripped 2 bases from V and 6 bases from J, with 15 bases between. CDR3 length equals 15 residues. Germline lookup yields CDR1 SGHRS and CDR2 YFSETQ. The CDR3 protein is CASSFGSGAGQPQHF. The CDR3 nucleotides are TGCGCCAGCAGCTTTGGGTCAGGGGCCGGTCAGCCCCAGCATTTT. The full variable domain, in which reference TRBV5-1 and TRBJ1-5 provide the parts outside the CDR3, is KAGVTQTPRYLIKTRGQQVTLSCSPISGHRSVSWYQQTPGQGLQFLFEYFSETQRNKGNFPGRFSGRQFSNSRSEMNVSTLELGDSALYLCASSFGSGAGQPQHFGDGTRLSIL.

The rearrangement links TRBV10-1 to TRBJ2-3; 10 nucleotides align to TRBD2. Unmatched junction bases numbered 4, after V lost 0 bases and J lost 7 bases. The germline V gene has CDR1 WNHNN and CDR2 SYGVQD (reference sequence). The CDR3 has 15 amino acids. CDR3 nucleotide sequence: TGCGCCAGCAGTGAGTCAGGACTAGCGGTAAATACGCAGTATTTT. It codes for CASSESGLAVNTQYF.

This clone was observed once. The genes are TRBV5-8 and TRBJ1-5; a possible D gene is TRBD1 (5 bases). The V and J ends lost 4 bases and 4 bases respectively, with 21 bases between them. Per the germline V gene, CDR1 is SGHTS and CDR2 is YDEGEE. The CDR3 sequence is 17 residues long. The CDR3 region has the DNA TGTGCCAGCAGCCGCGGGACGGACTCCTTTGGGAATCAGCCCCAGCATTTT. It translates to CASSRGTDSFGNQPQHF. The variable domain in full, with the rest retrieved from reference TRBV5-8 and TRBJ1-5, is EAGVTQSPTHLIKTRGQQATLRCSPISGHTSVYWYQQALGLGLQFLLWYDEGEERNRGNFPPRFSGRQFPNYSSELNVNALELEDSALYLCASSRGTDSFGNQPQHFGDGTRLSIL.

V and J are TRBV7-8 and TRBJ2-3, with D perhaps matching TRBD1 (6 bases). V gave up 3 bases and J gave up 4 bases, with 11 bases separating them. Looked up from germline, CDR1 is SGHVS and CDR2 is FQNEAQ. The CDR3 runs to 14 residues. The CDR3 sequence: CASSFQGSADTQYF. Written as DNA, the CDR3 is TGTGCCAGCAGCTTCCAGGGGTCGGCAGATACGCAGTATTTT.

V and J are TRBV4-2 and TRBJ1-2; no firm D call. The CDR3 spans 13 residues. Germline V lookup: CDR1 LGHNA, CDR2 YNFKEQ. The V gene lost 0 bases and the J gene lost 6 bases, with 8 bases spanning the gap. CDR3 in DNA: TGTGCCAGCAGCCAAGATAGGCTCCATGGCTACACCTTC. It yields the protein CASSQDRLHGYTF.

This clone was picked up one time. The chain carries TRBV10-3 and TRBJ2-3; 11 bases fit TRBD2. CDR1 is ENHRY, CDR2 SYGVKD, per germline. V was clipped by 10 bases and J by 3 bases; unmatched bases: 9. The CDR3 totals 15 residues. The CDR3 DNA sequence: TGTGCCACCGGGAAGGCTAGCGGGAGGACAGATACGCAGTATTTT. Translation gives CATGKASGRTDTQYF.

This CDR3 is CASSPGGDEKLFF. In DNA form, the CDR3 reads TGTGCCAGCTCACCAGGCGGGGATGAAAAACTGTTTTTT. V gene TRBV18 combines with J gene TRBJ1-4, with D unresolved. V was shortened by 2 bases and J by 6 bases, with 7 bases between the two germline ends. There are 13 residues in the CDR3. CDR1 and CDR2 from the germline V gene are KGHSH and LQKENI. Full variable domain (missing parts from reference TRBV18 and TRBJ1-4): NAGVMQNPRHLVRRRGQEARLRCSPMKGHSHVYWYRQLPEEGLKFMVYLQKENIIDESGMPKERFSAEFPKEGPSILRIQQVVRGDSAAYFCASSPGGDEKLFFGSGTQLSVL.

CDR3 DNA: TGTGCCAGCAGTTTCAGCGGGATCGCCTACAATGAGCAGTTCTTC. Its protein is CASSFSGIAYNEQFF. The gene calls are TRBV27 and TRBJ2-1; 7 positions agree with TRBD2. Trimming at V came to 3 bases and at J to 2 bases, leaving 4 bases not matched to a gene. The CDR3 spans 15 residues. The V gene's germline CDR1 is MNHEY and CDR2 SMNVEV (reference sequence).

The J gene is TRBJ2-1, the V gene TRBV5-8, with unresolved D. This CDR3 has 15 residues. The germline V and J ends were trimmed by 4 bases and 0 bases, with 11 bases remaining between them. Germline CDR1 is SGHTS and CDR2 is YDEGEE. In DNA, the CDR3 is TGTGCCAGCAGCCGTCTCTCAAGCTCCTACAATGAGCAGTTCTTC. Protein: CASSRLSSSYNEQFF.

This chain connects TRBV28 to TRBJ1-5; 8 nucleotides align to TRBD1. Per the germline V gene, CDR1 is MDHEN and CDR2 is SYDVKM. The CDR3 spans 20 residues. The junction had 22 bases not matched to a gene; V was cut back by 7 bases and J by 2 bases. CDR3 residues: CASTGRSDREILVGNQPQHF. The DNA for the CDR3 is TGTGCCAGCACGGGGAGGTCGGACAGGGAAATATTAGTAGGCAATCAGCCCCAGCATTTT.